This TCR beta chain derives from a study of cytomegalovirus exposure and HLA in healthy donors. General study points: Rare sequences made up most TCRs, while some public TCRs were found in many donors.

Donors were drawn from the 120-subject validation cohort, separate from the approximately 700-subject first cohort. Data came from immunoSEQ multiplex PCR; TCRdb stores just in-frame clones and leaves some out. The table records fewer than 200,000 clones, 80% to 85% of them present only once. Germline CDR1 reads SNHLY; CDR2 reads FYNNEI. V lost 3 bases and J 0 bases, leaving 9 bases between the germline ends. The CDR3 extends over 16 amino acids. This clone appeared a single time. Its antigen remains unknown. This sequence joins TRBV2 and TRBJ2-6; possible D gene TRBD1, 6 bases. The receptor was isolated from a woman younger than 30 in good health and CMV-seropositive. Specimen: PBMCs. DNA of the CDR3: TGTGCCAGCAGTGAGGGGACAAGCTCTGGGGCCAACGTCCTGACTTTC. Translated, it gives CASSEGTSSGANVLTF.